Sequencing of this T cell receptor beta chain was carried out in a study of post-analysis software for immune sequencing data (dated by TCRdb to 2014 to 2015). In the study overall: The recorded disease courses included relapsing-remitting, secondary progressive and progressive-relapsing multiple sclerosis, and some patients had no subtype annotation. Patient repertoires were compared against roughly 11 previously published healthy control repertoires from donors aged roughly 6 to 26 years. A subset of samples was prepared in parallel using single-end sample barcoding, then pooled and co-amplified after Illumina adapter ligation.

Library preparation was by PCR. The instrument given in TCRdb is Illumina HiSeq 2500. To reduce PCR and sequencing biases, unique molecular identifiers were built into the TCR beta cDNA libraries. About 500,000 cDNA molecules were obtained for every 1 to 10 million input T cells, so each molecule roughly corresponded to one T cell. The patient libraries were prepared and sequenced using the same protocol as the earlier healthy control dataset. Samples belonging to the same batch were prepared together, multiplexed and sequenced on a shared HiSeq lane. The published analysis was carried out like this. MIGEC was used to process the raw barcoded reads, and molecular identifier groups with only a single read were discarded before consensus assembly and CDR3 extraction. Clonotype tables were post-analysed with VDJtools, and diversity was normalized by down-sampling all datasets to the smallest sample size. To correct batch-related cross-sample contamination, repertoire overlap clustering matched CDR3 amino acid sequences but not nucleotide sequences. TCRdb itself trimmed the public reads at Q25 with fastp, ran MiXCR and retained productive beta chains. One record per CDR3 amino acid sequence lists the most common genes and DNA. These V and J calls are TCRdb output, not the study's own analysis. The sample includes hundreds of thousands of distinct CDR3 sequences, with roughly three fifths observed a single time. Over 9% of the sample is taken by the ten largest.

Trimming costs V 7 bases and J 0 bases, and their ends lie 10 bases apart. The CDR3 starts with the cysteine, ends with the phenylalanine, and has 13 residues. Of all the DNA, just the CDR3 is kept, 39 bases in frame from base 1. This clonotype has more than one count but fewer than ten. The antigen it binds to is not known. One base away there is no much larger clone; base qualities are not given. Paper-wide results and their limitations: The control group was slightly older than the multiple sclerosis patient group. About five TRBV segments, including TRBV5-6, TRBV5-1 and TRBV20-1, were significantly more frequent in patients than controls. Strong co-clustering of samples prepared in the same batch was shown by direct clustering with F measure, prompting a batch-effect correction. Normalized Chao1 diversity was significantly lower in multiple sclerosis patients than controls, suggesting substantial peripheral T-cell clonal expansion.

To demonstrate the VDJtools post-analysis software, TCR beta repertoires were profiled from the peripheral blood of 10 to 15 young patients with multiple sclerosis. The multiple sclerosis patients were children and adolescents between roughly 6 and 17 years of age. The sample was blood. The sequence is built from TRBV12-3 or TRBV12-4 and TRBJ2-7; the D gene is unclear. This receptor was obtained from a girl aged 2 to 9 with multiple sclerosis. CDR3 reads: CASTRSDSYEQYF. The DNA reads TGTGCCAGCACCCGGTCCGACTCCTACGAGCAGTACTTC.